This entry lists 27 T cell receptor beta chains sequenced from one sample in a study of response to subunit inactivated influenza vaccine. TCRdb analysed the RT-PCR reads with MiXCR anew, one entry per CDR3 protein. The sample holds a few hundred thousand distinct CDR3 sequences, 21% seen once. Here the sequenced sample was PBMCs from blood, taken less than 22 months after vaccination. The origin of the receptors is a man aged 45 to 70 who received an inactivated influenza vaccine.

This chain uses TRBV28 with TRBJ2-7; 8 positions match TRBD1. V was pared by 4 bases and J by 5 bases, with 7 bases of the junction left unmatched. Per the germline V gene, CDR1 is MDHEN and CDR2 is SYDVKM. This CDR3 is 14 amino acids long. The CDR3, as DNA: TGTGCCAGCAGTTCAAGGACAGGGTTGGACGAGCAGTACTTC. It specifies CASSSRTGLDEQYF.

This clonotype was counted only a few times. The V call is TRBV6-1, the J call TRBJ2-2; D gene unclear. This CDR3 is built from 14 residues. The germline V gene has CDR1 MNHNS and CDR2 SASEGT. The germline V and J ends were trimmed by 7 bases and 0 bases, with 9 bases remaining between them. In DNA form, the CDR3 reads TGTGCCAGCAAAGACACGACGAACACCGGGGAGCTGTTTTTT. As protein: CASKDTTNTGELFF.

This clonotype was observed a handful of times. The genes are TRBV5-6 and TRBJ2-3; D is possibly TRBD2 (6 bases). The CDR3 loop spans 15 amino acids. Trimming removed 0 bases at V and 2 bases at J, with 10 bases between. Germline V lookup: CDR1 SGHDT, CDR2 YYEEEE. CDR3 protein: CASSLGLGITDTQYF. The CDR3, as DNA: TGTGCCAGCAGCTTGGGACTAGGGATCACAGATACGCAGTATTTT. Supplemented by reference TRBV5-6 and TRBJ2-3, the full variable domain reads DAGVTQSPTHLIKTRGQQVTLRCSPKSGHDTVSWYQQALGQGPQFIFQYYEEEERQRGNFPDRFSGHQFPNYSSELNVNALLLGDSALYLCASSLGLGITDTQYFGPGTRLTVL.

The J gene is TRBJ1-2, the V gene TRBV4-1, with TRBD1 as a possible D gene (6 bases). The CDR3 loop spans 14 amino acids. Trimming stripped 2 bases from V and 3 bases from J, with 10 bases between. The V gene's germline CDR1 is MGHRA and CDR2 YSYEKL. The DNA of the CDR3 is TGCGCCAGCAGCCAACCAGGGGCGGACTATGGCTACACCTTC. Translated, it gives CASSQPGADYGYTF.

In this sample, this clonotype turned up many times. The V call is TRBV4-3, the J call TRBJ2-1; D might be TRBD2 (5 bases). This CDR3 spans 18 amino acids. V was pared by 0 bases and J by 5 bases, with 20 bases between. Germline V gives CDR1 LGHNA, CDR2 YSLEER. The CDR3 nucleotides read TGCGCCAGCAGCCAAGATCTCAGAGCGGACTCGGGGAACAATGAGCAGTTCTTC. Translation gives CASSQDLRADSGNNEQFF.

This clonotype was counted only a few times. Written as DNA, the CDR3 is TGTGCCAGCAGCCAAGCAGCGGGTGGCCAAAACATTCAGTACTTC. This sequence encodes CASSQAAGGQNIQYF. This chain connects TRBV14 to TRBJ2-4, with a possible D match to TRBD2 (6 bases). Germline V lookup: CDR1 SGHDN, CDR2 FVKESK. The CDR3 runs 15 residues. Trimming took 1 base from V and 5 from J, leaving 12 bases between them. Supplemented by reference TRBV14 and TRBJ2-4, the full variable domain reads EAGVTQFPSHSVIEKGQTVTLRCDPISGHDNLYWYRRVMGKEIKFLLHFVKESKQDESGMPNNRFLAERTGGTYSTLKVQPAELEDSGVYFCASSQAAGGQNIQYFGAGTRLSVL.

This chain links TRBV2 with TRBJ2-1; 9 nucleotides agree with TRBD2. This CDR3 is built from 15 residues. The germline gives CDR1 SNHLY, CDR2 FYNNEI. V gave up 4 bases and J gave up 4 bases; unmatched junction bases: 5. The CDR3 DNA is TGTGCCAGCAGTGTCTCGGGACTAGCTTACAATGAGCAGTTCTTC. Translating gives CASSVSGLAYNEQFF.

CDR3 sequence: CASSVEAGELFF. CDR3 DNA sequence: TGTGCCAGCAGCGTAGAGGCCGGGGAGCTGTTTTTT. V usage is TRBV9 and J usage is TRBJ2-2, with no clear D. The CDR3 contains 12 residues. The germline CDR1 and CDR2 sequences are SGDLS and YYNGEE. V was cut by 0 bases and J by 6 bases, with 3 bases left in between.

The CDR3 nucleotides are TGCAGCGTCGGGACAGGGATGGGCGAGACCCAGTACTTC. Amino acids: CSVGTGMGETQYF. J is TRBJ2-5 and V is TRBV29-1; 9 bases align to TRBD1. The CDR3 consists of 13 residues. The trim removed 6 bases at V and 5 bases at J, leaving 7 bases unmatched. Germline CDR1 and CDR2: SQVTM and ANQGSEA.

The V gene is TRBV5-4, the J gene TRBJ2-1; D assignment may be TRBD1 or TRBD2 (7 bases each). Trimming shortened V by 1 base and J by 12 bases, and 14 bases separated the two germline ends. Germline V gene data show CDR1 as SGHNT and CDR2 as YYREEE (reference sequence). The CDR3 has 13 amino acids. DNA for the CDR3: TGTGCCAGCAGCTTGAGCACAGGGGAGGGGCAGTTCTTC. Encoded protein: CASSLSTGEGQFF.

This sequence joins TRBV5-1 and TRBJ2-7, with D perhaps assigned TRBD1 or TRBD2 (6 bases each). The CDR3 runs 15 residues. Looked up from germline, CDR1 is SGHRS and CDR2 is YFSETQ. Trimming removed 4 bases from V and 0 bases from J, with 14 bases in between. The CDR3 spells CASSRSGAPSYEQYF. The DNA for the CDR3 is TGCGCCAGCAGCCGCTCGGGGGCCCCCTCCTACGAGCAGTACTTC.

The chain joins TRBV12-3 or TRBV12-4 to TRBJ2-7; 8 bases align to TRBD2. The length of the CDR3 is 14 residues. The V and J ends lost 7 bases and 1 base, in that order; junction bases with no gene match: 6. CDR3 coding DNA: TGTGCCAGCACAACGGGAGGGCGATCCTACGAGCAGTACTTC. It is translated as CASTTGGRSYEQYF.

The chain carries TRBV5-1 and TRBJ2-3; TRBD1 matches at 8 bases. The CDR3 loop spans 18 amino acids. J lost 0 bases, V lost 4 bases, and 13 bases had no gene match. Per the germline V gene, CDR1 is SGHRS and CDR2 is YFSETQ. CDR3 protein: CASSRIVDRGTSTDTQYF. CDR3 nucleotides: TGCGCCAGCAGCCGCATCGTCGACAGGGGAACTAGCACAGATACGCAGTATTTT.

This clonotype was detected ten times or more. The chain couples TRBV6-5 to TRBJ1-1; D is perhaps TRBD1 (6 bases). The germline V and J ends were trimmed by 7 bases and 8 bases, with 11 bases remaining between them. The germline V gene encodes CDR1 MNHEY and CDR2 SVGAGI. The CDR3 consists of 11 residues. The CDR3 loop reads CASTSGVEAFF. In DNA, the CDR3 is TGTGCCAGCACCTCAGGGGTCGAAGCTTTCTTT.

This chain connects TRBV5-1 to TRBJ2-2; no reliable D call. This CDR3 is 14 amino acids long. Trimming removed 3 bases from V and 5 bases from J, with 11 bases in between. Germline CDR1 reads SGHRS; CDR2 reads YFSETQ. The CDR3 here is CASSSRAGTGELFF. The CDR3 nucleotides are TGCGCCAGCAGCTCCCGGGCTGGGACCGGGGAGCTGTTTTTT.

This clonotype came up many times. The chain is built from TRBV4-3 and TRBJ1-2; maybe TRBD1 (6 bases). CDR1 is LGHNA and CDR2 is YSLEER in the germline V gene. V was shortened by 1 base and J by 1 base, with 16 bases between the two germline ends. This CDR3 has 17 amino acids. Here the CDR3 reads CASSQAVPGHNNYGYTF. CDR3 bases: TGCGCCAGCAGCCAAGCTGTTCCGGGACATAATAACTATGGCTACACCTTC.

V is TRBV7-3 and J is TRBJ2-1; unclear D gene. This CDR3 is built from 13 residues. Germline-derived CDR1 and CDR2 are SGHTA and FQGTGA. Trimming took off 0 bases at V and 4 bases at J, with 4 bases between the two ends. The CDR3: CASSLTLYNEQFF. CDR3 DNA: TGTGCCAGCAGCTTAACTTTGTACAATGAGCAGTTCTTC.

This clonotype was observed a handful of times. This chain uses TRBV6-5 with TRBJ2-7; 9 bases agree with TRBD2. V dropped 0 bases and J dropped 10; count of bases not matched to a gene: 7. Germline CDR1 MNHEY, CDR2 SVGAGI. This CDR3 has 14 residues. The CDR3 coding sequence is TGTGCCAGCAGTTACTCCTTAGCGGGGGCCTTCCAGTACTTC. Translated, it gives CASSYSLAGAFQYF.

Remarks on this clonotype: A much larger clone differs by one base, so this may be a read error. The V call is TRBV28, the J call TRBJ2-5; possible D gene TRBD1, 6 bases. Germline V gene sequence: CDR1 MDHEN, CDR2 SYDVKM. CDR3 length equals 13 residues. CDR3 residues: CASSWGRGEIQYF. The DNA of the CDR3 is TGTGCCAGCAGTTGGGGGCGCGGAGAGATCCAGTACTTC.

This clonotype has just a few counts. For the CDR3, the DNA is TGCAGTGCTAGAGGAACAGGGGGCTTCAACTATGGCTACACCTTC. This translates into CSARGTGGFNYGYTF. This sequence joins TRBV20-1 and TRBJ1-2; TRBD1 matches 9 bases. There are 15 residues in the CDR3. V lost 1 base and J lost 2; bases outside the gene matches: 5. CDR1 is DFQATT, CDR2 SNEGSKA, per germline (reference sequence).

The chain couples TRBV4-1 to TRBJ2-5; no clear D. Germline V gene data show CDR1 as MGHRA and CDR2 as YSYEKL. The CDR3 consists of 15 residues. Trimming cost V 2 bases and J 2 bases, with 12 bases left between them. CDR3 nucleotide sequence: TGCGCCAGCAGCCAATACTTCGTGGGGCAAGAGACCCAGTACTTC. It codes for CASSQYFVGQETQYF.

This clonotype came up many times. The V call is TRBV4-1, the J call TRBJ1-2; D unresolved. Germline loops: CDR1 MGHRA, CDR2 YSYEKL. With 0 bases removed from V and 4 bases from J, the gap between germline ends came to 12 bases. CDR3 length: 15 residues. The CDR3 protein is CASSQDQSVPYGYTF. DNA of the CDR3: TGCGCCAGCAGCCAAGATCAATCCGTGCCCTATGGCTACACCTTC.

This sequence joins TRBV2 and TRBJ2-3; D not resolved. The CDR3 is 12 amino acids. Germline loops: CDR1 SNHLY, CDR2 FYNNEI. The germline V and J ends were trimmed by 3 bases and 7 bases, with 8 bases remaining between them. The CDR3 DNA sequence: TGTGCCAGCAGTGACGCTGGGAATACGCAGTATTTT. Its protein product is CASSDAGNTQYF.

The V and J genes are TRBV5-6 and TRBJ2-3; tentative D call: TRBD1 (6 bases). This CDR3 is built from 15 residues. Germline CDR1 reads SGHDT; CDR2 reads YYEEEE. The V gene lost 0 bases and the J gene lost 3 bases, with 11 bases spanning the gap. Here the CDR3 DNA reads TGTGCCAGCAGCTTGGACAGGGAAGAGACAGATACGCAGTATTTT. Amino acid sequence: CASSLDREETDTQYF.

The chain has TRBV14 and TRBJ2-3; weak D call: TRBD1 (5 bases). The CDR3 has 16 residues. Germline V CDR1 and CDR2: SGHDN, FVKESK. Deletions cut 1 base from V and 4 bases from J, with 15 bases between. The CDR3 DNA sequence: TGTGCCAGCAGCCAAGTTCAGGGATTTACCGCAGATACGCAGTATTTT. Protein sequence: CASSQVQGFTADTQYF.

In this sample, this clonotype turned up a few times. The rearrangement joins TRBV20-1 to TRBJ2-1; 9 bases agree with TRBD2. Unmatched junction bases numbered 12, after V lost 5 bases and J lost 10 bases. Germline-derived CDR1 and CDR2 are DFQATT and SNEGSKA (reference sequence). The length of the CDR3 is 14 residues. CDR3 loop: CSAPLGSGSREQFF. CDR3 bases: TGCAGTGCTCCTCTAGGTAGCGGGAGTCGGGAGCAGTTCTTC.

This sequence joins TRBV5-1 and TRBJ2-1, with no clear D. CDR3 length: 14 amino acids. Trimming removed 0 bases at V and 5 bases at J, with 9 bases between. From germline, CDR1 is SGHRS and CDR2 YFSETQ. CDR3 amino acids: CASSLGSGNNEQFF. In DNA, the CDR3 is TGCGCCAGCAGCTTGGGGTCGGGCAACAATGAGCAGTTCTTC.